A single sample gave rise to the 28 T cell receptor beta chains below, sequenced in a study of T cell responses to AZD1222 COVID-19 vaccine. Sequencing used immunoSEQ multiplex PCR; TCRdb keeps in-frame clones, though not all of them. This table has some 130,000 clones, 90% appearing once. The starting material was peripheral blood, obtained on day 0 of AZD1222 vaccination. These receptors were taken from an adult in good health.

This chain links TRBV7-9 with TRBJ1-3; no clear D. Trimming left V 1 base short and J 0 bases short, with 10 bases between. CDR3 size: 16 residues. Germline V gives CDR1 SEHNR, CDR2 FQNEAQ (reference sequence). The CDR3 sequence: CASSLDALSSGNTIYF. The CDR3 bases are TGTGCCAGCAGCTTAGATGCACTTAGCTCTGGAAACACCATATATTTT.

The genes are TRBV29-1 and TRBJ1-2, with D possibly being TRBD1 (6 bases). Per the germline V gene, CDR1 is SQVTM and CDR2 is ANQGSEA. Trimming took off 2 bases at V and 4 bases at J, with 11 bases between the two ends. The CDR3 loop spans 13 amino acids. CDR3 loop: CSVETGPSYGYTF. As DNA, the CDR3 is TGCAGCGTTGAAACAGGGCCTAGCTATGGCTACACCTTC.

The chain uses TRBV5-4 and TRBJ2-3, with D hard to call. Germline values: CDR1 SGHNT, CDR2 YYREEE (reference sequence). CDR3 length equals 15 residues. The germline V and J ends were trimmed by 4 bases and 4 bases, with 16 bases remaining between them. The CDR3 bases are TGTGCCAGCAGCGGGCCGACTTGGGAATCAGATACGCAGTATTTT. It specifies CASSGPTWESDTQYF.

J is TRBJ1-5 and V is TRBV2; D remains unclear. V was trimmed by 6 bases and J by 0 bases, leaving 6 bases between them. Germline CDR1 and CDR2: SNHLY and FYNNEI. This CDR3 is built from 13 residues. CDR3 loop: CASSQDSNQPQHF. CDR3 coding DNA: TGTGCCAGCAGCCAAGATAGCAATCAGCCCCAGCATTTT.

This rearrangement joins TRBV6-5 to TRBJ2-3; D unresolved. Trimming stripped 6 bases from V and 3 bases from J, with 16 bases between. This CDR3 comprises 15 residues. Germline V CDR1 and CDR2: MNHEY, SVGAGI. CDR3 in amino acids: CASSQTRPPTDTQYF. In DNA form, the CDR3 reads TGTGCCAGCAGCCAGACCCGCCCCCCTACAGATACGCAGTATTTT.

The chain is built from TRBV18 and TRBJ1-5, with a possible D match to TRBD1 (6 bases). Germline values: CDR1 KGHSH, CDR2 LQKENI. CDR3 length: 14 amino acids. Trimming shortened V by 8 bases and J by 0 bases, and 11 bases separated the two germline ends. Here the CDR3 reads CASAQGLSNQPQHF. The DNA of the CDR3 is TGTGCCAGCGCGCAGGGGCTTAGCAATCAGCCCCAGCATTTT. Full variable domain (rest looked up from reference TRBV18 and TRBJ1-5): NAGVMQNPRHLVRRRGQEARLRCSPMKGHSHVYWYRQLPEEGLKFMVYLQKENIIDESGMPKERFSAEFPKEGPSILRIQQVVRGDSAAYFCASAQGLSNQPQHFGDGTRLSIL.

The chain is built from TRBV5-4 and TRBJ1-5, with unresolved D. Germline V CDR1 and CDR2: SGHNT, YYREEE (reference sequence). V was cut by 0 bases and J by 11 bases, with 12 bases left in between. The CDR3 contains 13 residues. This CDR3 reads CASSLGVTGAQHF. CDR3 nucleotides: TGTGCCAGCAGCTTGGGGGTGACTGGGGCCCAGCATTTT.

This chain connects TRBV16 to TRBJ2-7, with 7 bases lining up with TRBD1. Germline lookup yields CDR1 KGHSY and CDR2 FQNENV. The CDR3 has 12 amino acids. The trim removed 4 bases at V and 6 bases at J, leaving 3 bases unmatched. CDR3 loop: CASSPGGFEQYF. The CDR3 coding sequence is TGTGCCAGCAGCCCAGGGGGTTTCGAGCAGTACTTC.

The CDR3 region is CASSQGQGISYTF. The CDR3 nucleotides read TGCGCCAGCAGCCAAGGACAGGGTATAAGCTACACCTTC. V and J are TRBV4-3 and TRBJ1-2; 7 nucleotides align to TRBD1. Germline CDR1 reads LGHNA; CDR2 reads YSLEER. Losses at the gene ends were 1 base for V and 9 bases for J; bases not matched to a gene: 5. The CDR3 has 13 amino acids.

The J gene is TRBJ1-1, the V gene TRBV28; D remains unclear. CDR1 MDHEN and CDR2 SYDVKM come from the germline V gene. Trimming left V 6 bases short and J 7 bases short, with 12 bases between. The CDR3 runs to 12 residues. The CDR3 is CASSYTVREAFF. The CDR3 nucleotides are TGTGCCAGCAGCTATACGGTCCGTGAAGCTTTCTTT.

V and J are TRBV24-1 and TRBJ2-3; TRBD2 matches at 12 bases. Germline-derived CDR1 and CDR2 are KGHDR and SFDVKD. This CDR3 has 18 residues. V shed 2 bases and J 7 bases; nucleotides not matched to a gene: 12. CDR3 protein: CATSDSVGIGLAGNTQYF. Written as DNA, the CDR3 is TGTGCCACCAGTGATTCTGTTGGGATCGGACTAGCGGGGAATACGCAGTATTTT.

CDR3 coding DNA: TGCGCCAGCAGCGGTACAGGGGCTAACACCGGGGAGCTGTTTTTT. Its translation is CASSGTGANTGELFF. The chain couples TRBV5-1 to TRBJ2-2; 7 nucleotides match TRBD1. The V and J ends lost 4 bases and 2 bases, in that order; junction bases with no gene match: 5. The CDR3 runs 15 residues. Germline values: CDR1 SGHRS, CDR2 YFSETQ.

The J gene is TRBJ2-7, the V gene TRBV28; D gene unclear. Trimming took 1 base from V and 2 from J, leaving 3 bases between them. The CDR3 sequence is 12 residues long. Germline values: CDR1 MDHEN, CDR2 SYDVKM. This CDR3 reads CASSLFAYEQYF. For the CDR3, the DNA is TGTGCCAGCAGTTTATTCGCCTACGAGCAGTACTTC.

A single count supports this clone. J is TRBJ1-5 and V is TRBV7-2; D call uncertain. Deletions cut 5 bases from V and 5 bases from J, with 10 bases between. The CDR3 has 13 residues. CDR1 and CDR2 from the germline V gene are SGHTA and FQGNSA. The CDR3 sequence is CASSPAGDQPQHF. CDR3 DNA sequence: TGTGCCAGCAGCCCCGCCGGGGATCAGCCCCAGCATTTT.

In its sample, this clone was seen a few times. V is TRBV6-5 and J is TRBJ1-2; unclear D gene. Trimming left V 7 bases short and J 8 bases short, with 17 bases between. CDR1 is MNHEY, CDR2 SVGAGI, per germline. This CDR3 spans 13 amino acids. Here the CDR3 reads CASTLDGRGGYTF. Written as DNA, the CDR3 is TGTGCCAGCACCTTGGACGGGCGCGGGGGCTACACCTTC.

This rearrangement joins TRBV29-1 to TRBJ1-1; unclear D gene. CDR3 length: 10 amino acids. Trimming pared 6 bases from V and 6 bases from J, leaving 8 bases between. Germline CDR1 SQVTM, CDR2 ANQGSEA. The CDR3, as DNA: TGCAGCGTCATTCGGGCTGAAGCTTTCTTT. This translates into CSVIRAEAFF.

The CDR3 sequence: CASSDDSSTVNTEAFF. The CDR3 nucleotides are TGTGCCAGCAGTGACGATTCTTCGACAGTCAACACTGAAGCTTTCTTT. The chain uses TRBV6-4 and TRBJ1-1, with D possibly being TRBD1 (5 bases). CDR3 size: 16 residues. Germline CDR1 and CDR2: MRHNA and SNTAGT. With 2 bases removed from V and 2 bases from J, the gap between germline ends came to 15 bases.

This chain connects TRBV29-1 to TRBJ2-5; D perhaps matches TRBD2 (7 bases). The CDR3 has 12 amino acids. V was cut by 7 bases and J by 5 bases, with 14 bases left in between. Germline V gene lookup returns CDR1 SQVTM and CDR2 ANQGSEA. This chain's CDR3 is CSGKQGGETQYF. CDR3 bases: TGCAGCGGCAAACAGGGAGGGGAGACCCAGTACTTC.

V and J are TRBV19 and TRBJ2-5, with a tentative D call TRBD1 (6 bases). Trimming shortened V by 3 bases and J by 6 bases, and 14 bases separated the two germline ends. The germline V gene has CDR1 LNHDA and CDR2 SQIVND (reference sequence). This CDR3 contains 14 residues. The CDR3 nucleotides are TGTGCCAGTAGTATGGGGGCAGGGGTCAAGACCCAGTACTTC. It codes for CASSMGAGVKTQYF.

The chain employs TRBV5-5 and TRBJ1-1; possibly TRBD1 for D (6 bases). Trimming cost V 4 bases and J 10 bases, with 17 bases left between them. The CDR3 contains 13 residues. Germline lookup yields CDR1 SGHKS and CDR2 YYEKEE (reference sequence). CDR3 nucleotides: TGTGCCAGCAGCCTTGTAAGTGGCAGGGGAGCTTTCTTT. Protein product: CASSLVSGRGAFF. The variable domain in full, completed from reference TRBV5-5 and TRBJ1-1, reads DAGVTQSPTHLIKTRGQQVTLRCSPISGHKSVSWYQQVLGQGPQFIFQYYEKEERGRGNFPDRFSARQFPNYSSELNVNALLLGDSALYLCASSLVSGRGAFFGQGTRLTVV.

V is TRBV7-9 and J is TRBJ2-1; D is ambiguous. Germline V gene sequence: CDR1 SEHNR, CDR2 FQNEAQ (reference sequence). The CDR3 contains 15 residues. V shed 1 base and J shed 0 bases, with 7 bases lying between them. In nucleotides, the CDR3 is TGTGCCAGCAGCTTAGAGGGTAGCTCCTACAATGAGCAGTTCTTC. Translating it yields CASSLEGSSYNEQFF.

For the CDR3, the DNA is TGTGCCAGCAGTTTATCGCTTAGTCAGCCCCAGCATTTT. This sequence encodes CASSLSLSQPQHF. The chain has TRBV27 and TRBJ1-5; no firm D call. Trimming took 0 bases from V and 6 from J, leaving 6 bases between them. CDR3 length: 13 amino acids. Looked up from germline, CDR1 is MNHEY and CDR2 is SMNVEV (reference sequence).

The chain joins TRBV6-5 to TRBJ2-1; the D call may be TRBD1 or TRBD2 (6 bases each). CDR3 length equals 12 residues. V was cut by 11 bases and J by 6 bases, with 14 bases left in between. Germline CDR1 and CDR2: MNHEY and SVGAGI. CDR3 DNA: TGTGCCGCGTCGGGGGCTTTCAATGAGCAGTTCTTC. As protein: CAASGAFNEQFF.

With respect to this clone: Within the sample, other DNA sequences also encode this same CDR3. This sequence joins TRBV7-2 and TRBJ2-1; 13 bases line up with TRBD2. Trimming cost V 4 bases and J 7 bases; bases outside gene matches: 4. The CDR3 sequence is 15 residues long. The germline gives CDR1 SGHTA, CDR2 FQGNSA. The CDR3, as DNA: TGTGCCAGCAGCTCACTAGCGGGGGGGCCGAATGAGCAGTTCTTC. This codes for CASSSLAGGPNEQFF.

The chain couples TRBV7-2 to TRBJ1-1; D is uncertain. Germline CDR1 and CDR2: SGHTA and FQGNSA. Trimming took 1 base from V and 1 from J, leaving 7 bases between them. This CDR3 contains 14 residues. CDR3 sequence reads: CASSLDNRNTEAFF. The CDR3 DNA sequence: TGTGCCAGCAGCTTAGATAACAGGAACACTGAAGCTTTCTTT. Together with reference TRBV7-2 and TRBJ1-1, the CDR3 gives the full variable domain: GAGVSQSPSNKVTEKGKDVELRCDPISGHTALYWYRQSLGQGLEFLIYFQGNSAPDKSGLPSDRFSAERTGGSVSTLTIQRTQQEDSAVYLCASSLDNRNTEAFFGQGTRLTVV.

The sample holds one count of this clone. This rearrangement joins TRBV12-3 or TRBV12-4 to TRBJ1-2, with a possible D match to TRBD1 (6 bases). V lost 6 bases and J lost 8, with 13 bases in between. CDR3 length: 12 amino acids. The CDR3 DNA reads TGTGCCAGCAGGCCAGGGGCCTGGGGCTACACCTTC. Translation: CASRPGAWGYTF.

This chain joins TRBV4-3 and TRBJ2-7; 13 bases match TRBD2. V lost 3 bases and J lost 4; bases outside the gene matches: 12. Germline V gives CDR1 LGHNA, CDR2 YSLEER. The CDR3 is 18 residues long. The chain's CDR3 is CASSHLPPTSGGAYEQYF. CDR3 DNA sequence: TGCGCCAGCAGCCACCTTCCTCCCACTAGCGGGGGGGCTTACGAGCAGTACTTC.

The V and J genes are TRBV7-6 and TRBJ2-7, with 9 bases identical to TRBD1. This CDR3 comprises 16 residues. Germline values: CDR1 SGHVS, CDR2 FNYEAQ. V gave up 7 bases and J gave up 1 base; unmatched junction bases: 11. DNA for the CDR3: TGTGCCAGCACCCCGTCTCCGGGACAGGGATCCTACGAGCAGTACTTC. Translation gives CASTPSPGQGSYEQYF.